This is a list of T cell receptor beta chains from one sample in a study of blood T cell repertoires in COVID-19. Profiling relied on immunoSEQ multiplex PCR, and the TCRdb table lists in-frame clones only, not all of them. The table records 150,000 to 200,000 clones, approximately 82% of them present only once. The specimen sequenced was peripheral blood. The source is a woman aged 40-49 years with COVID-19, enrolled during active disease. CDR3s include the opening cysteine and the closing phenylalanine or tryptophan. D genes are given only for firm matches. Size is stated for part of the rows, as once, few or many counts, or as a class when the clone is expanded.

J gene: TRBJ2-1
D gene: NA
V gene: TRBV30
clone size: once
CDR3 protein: CAWSRRGGGNPEQFF
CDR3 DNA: TGTGCCTGGAGCCGAAGGGGGGGAGGTAATCCTGAGCAGTTCTTC

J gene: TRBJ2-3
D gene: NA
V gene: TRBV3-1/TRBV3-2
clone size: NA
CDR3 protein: CASSQDQQGTDTQYF
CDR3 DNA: TGTGCCAGCAGCCAAGATCAACAGGGCACAGATACGCAGTATTTT

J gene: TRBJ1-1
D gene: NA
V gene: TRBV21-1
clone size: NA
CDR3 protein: CASSPLWWQGAGLGLNTEAFF
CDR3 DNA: TGTGCCAGCAGCCCCCTCTGGTGGCAGGGGGCGGGCCTCGGGTTGAACACTGAAGCTTTCTTT

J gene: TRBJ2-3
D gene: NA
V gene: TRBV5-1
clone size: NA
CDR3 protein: CASKSVVLGTDTQYF
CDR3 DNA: TGCGCCAGCAAATCGGTAGTGCTTGGCACAGATACGCAGTATTTT

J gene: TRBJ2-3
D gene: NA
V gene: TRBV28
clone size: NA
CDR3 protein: CASSLLTDTQYF
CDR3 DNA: TGTGCCAGCAGTTTACTCACAGATACGCAGTATTTT

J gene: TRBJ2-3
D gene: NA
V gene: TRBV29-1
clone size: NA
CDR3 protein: CSGLDSHLTDTQYF
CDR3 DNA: TGCAGCGGCCTGGACAGCCACCTCACAGATACGCAGTATTTT

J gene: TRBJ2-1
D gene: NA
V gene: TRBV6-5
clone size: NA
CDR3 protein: CASMKQGSYNEQFF
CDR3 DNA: TGTGCCAGCATGAAACAGGGAAGCTACAATGAGCAGTTCTTC

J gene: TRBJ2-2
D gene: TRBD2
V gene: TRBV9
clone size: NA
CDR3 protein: CASSVGGAGVGTGELFF
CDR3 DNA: TGTGCCAGCAGCGTCGGGGGAGCGGGGGTAGGCACCGGGGAGCTGTTTTTT

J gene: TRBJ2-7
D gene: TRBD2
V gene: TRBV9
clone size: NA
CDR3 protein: CASSPGTIHEQYF
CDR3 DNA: TGTGCCAGCAGCCCCGGGACTATCCACGAGCAGTACTTC

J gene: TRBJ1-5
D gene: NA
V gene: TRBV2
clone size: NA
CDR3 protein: CASTGERNQPQHF
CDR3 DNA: TGTGCCAGCACCGGGGAGCGCAATCAGCCCCAGCATTTT

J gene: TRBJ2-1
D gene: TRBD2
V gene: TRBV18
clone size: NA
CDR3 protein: CASSPHRGVAYNEQFF
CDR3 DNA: TGTGCCAGCTCACCCCACCGGGGGGTTGCGTACAATGAGCAGTTCTTC

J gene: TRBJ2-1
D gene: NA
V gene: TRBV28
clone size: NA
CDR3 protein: CASSLSGRRNEQFF
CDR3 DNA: TGTGCCAGCAGTTTAAGCGGAAGACGCAATGAGCAGTTCTTC

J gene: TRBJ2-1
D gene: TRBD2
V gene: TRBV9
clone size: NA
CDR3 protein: CASSASAGTTYNEQFF
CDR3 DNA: TGTGCCAGCAGCGCCTCGGCCGGGACTACCTACAATGAGCAGTTCTTC

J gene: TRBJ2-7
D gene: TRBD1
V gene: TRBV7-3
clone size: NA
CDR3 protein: CASSPGTGEYEQYF
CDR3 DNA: TGTGCCAGCAGCCCCGGGACAGGGGAATACGAGCAGTACTTC

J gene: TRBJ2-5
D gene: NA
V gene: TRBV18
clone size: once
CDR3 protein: CASSPPGFRETQYF
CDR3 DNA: TGTGCCAGCTCACCTCCCGGGTTCCGGGAGACCCAGTACTTC

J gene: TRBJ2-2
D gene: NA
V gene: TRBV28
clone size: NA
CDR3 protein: CASTPDSLTGELFF
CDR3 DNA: TGTGCCAGCACACCGGACAGCCTTACCGGGGAGCTGTTTTTT

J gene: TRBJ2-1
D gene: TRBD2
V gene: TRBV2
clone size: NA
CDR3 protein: CASRLLAASYNEQFF
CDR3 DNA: TGTGCCAGCAGACTACTAGCGGCCTCCTACAATGAGCAGTTCTTC

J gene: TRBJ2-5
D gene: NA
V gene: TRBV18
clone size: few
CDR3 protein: CASSPATSWETQYF
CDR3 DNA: TGTGCCAGCTCACCTGCGACTAGTTGGGAGACCCAGTACTTC

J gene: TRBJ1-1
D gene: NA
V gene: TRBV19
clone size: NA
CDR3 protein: CASSMVERNTEAFF
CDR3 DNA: TGTGCCAGTAGTATGGTGGAGAGGAACACTGAAGCTTTCTTT

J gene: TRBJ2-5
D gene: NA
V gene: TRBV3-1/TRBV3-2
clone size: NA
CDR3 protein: CASTHSDYQETQYF
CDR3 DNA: TGTGCCAGCACCCACTCCGACTATCAGGAGACCCAGTACTTC

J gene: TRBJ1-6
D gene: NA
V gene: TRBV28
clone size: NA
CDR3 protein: CASSLGGAYNSPLHF
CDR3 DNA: TGTGCCAGCTCCCTCGGGGGGGCCTATAATTCACCCCTCCACTTT

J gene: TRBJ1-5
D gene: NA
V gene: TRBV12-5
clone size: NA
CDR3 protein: CASGTGPSNQPQHF
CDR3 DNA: TGTGCTAGTGGTACCGGTCCGTCAAATCAGCCCCAGCATTTT

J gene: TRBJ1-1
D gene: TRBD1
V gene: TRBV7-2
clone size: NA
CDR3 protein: CASSLALGQGASAFF
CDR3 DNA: TGTGCCAGCAGCTTAGCGCTGGGACAGGGGGCGTCAGCTTTCTTT

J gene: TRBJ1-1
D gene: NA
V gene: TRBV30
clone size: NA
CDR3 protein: CAWSVGFTEAFF
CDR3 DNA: TGTGCCTGGAGTGTCGGGTTCACTGAAGCTTTCTTT

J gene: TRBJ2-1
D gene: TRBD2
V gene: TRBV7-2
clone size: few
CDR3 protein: CASRATSGNEQFF
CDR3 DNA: TGTGCCAGCAGGGCAACTAGCGGGAATGAGCAGTTCTTC

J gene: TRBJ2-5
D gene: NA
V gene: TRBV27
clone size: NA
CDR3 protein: CASSLWQQETQYF
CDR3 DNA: TGTGCCAGCAGTTTGTGGCAGCAAGAGACCCAGTACTTC

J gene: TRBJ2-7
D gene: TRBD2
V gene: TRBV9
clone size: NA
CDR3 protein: CASSVDGTSDREQYF
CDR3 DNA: TGTGCCAGCAGCGTAGACGGGACTAGCGATAGAGAGCAGTACTTC

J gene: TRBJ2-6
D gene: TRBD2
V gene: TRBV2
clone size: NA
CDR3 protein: CAKGLAGAGANVLTF
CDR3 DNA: TGTGCCAAGGGACTAGCGGGAGCTGGGGCCAACGTCCTGACTTTC